Below, 18 T cell receptor beta chains from the same sample are listed, as sequenced in a study of T cell responses to AZD1222 COVID-19 vaccine. Here immunoSEQ multiplex PCR was the method, and the copy in TCRdb shows in-frame clones only, minus some. The table shows 130,000 to 150,000 clones, with roughly nine tenths occurring only once. This material consisted of peripheral blood, taken on day 0 of AZD1222 vaccination. The source is an adult in good health.

The rearrangement uses TRBV6-2 or TRBV6-3 and TRBJ2-7, with 7 bases that match TRBD2. V was pared by 0 bases and J by 2 bases, with 1 base of the junction left unmatched. The germline gives CDR1 MNHEY, CDR2 SVGEGT. The CDR3 spans 14 residues. The CDR3 loop is CASSYSAGAYEQYF. DNA of the CDR3: TGTGCCAGCAGTTACTCGGCGGGGGCCTACGAGCAGTACTTC.

V and J are TRBV7-9 and TRBJ1-1; 8 bases are a match to TRBD1. The CDR3 has 16 residues. The V segment lost 6 bases and the J segment 0 bases; nucleotides outside the gene matches: 9. The germline CDR1 and CDR2 sequences are SEHNR and FQNEAQ (reference sequence). The CDR3 nucleotides are TGTGCCAGCAGAAACCGACGACAGGGGATGAACACTGAAGCTTTCTTT. Its translation: CASRNRRQGMNTEAFF.

This clone appeared a single time. The chain is built from TRBV5-6 and TRBJ2-7; weak D call: TRBD2 (5 bases). There are 11 residues in the CDR3. CDR1 and CDR2 from the germline V gene are SGHDT and YYEEEE. V was trimmed by 2 bases and J by 10 bases, leaving 10 bases between them. CDR3 bases: TGTGCCAGCAGCTTTGGATCGGGACAGTACTTC. Translating it yields CASSFGSGQYF.

This chain connects TRBV5-1 to TRBJ2-3; the match to TRBD2 covers 9 bases. The V segment lost 2 bases and the J segment 1 base; nucleotides outside the gene matches: 2. This CDR3 contains 15 residues. From germline, CDR1 is SGHRS and CDR2 YFSETQ. The CDR3 DNA sequence: TGCGCCAGCAGCTTAATAGCGGGGGGCACAGATACGCAGTATTTT. Its translation is CASSLIAGGTDTQYF.

The V gene is TRBV19, the J gene TRBJ2-5; D ambiguous. The CDR3 has 11 residues. V was shortened by 6 bases and J by 4 bases, with 6 bases between the two germline ends. CDR1 and CDR2 (germline): LNHDA, SQIVND (reference sequence). The CDR3 DNA reads TGTGCCAGTAGGGTGGGAGAGACCCAGTACTTC. It encodes CASRVGETQYF.

The V gene is TRBV6-6, the J gene TRBJ2-2; TRBD1 or TRBD2 may be the D gene (6 bases each). Germline V CDR1 and CDR2: MNHNY, SVGAGI (reference sequence). The CDR3 is 16 amino acids. V lost 3 bases and J 4 bases, leaving 15 bases between the germline ends. In DNA form, the CDR3 reads TGTGCCAGCAGTTATTCGGGGGCAGGGGTCACCGGGGAGCTGTTTTTT. Encoded protein: CASSYSGAGVTGELFF.

The V and J genes are TRBV5-4 and TRBJ1-1; D unresolved. V lost 4 bases and J lost 1, with 11 bases in between. The CDR3 runs to 14 residues. Germline CDR1 reads SGHNT; CDR2 reads YYREEE (reference sequence). The CDR3 DNA sequence: TGTGCCAGCAGCCCGGACCGCACGAACACTGAAGCTTTCTTT. This codes for CASSPDRTNTEAFF.

The chain joins TRBV5-1 to TRBJ1-2; D is unresolved. This CDR3 contains 13 residues. Trimming took 0 bases from V and 6 from J, leaving 9 bases between them. From germline, CDR1 is SGHRS and CDR2 YFSETQ. CDR3 in amino acids: CASSLVVSHGYTF. The CDR3 DNA is TGCGCCAGCAGCTTGGTGGTGTCCCATGGCTACACCTTC.

The chain is built from TRBV11-3 and TRBJ1-2; weak D call: TRBD1 (6 bases). This CDR3 is 16 amino acids long. CDR1 and CDR2 from the germline V gene are SGHNT and YENEEA. The V end lost 6 bases, the J end lost 0 bases, and 17 bases lay between the germline ends. As DNA, the CDR3 is TGTGCCAGCAGAAGGGGGACCGGGACACCTAACTATGGCTACACCTTC. It encodes CASRRGTGTPNYGYTF.

The count of this clone is one. The chain has TRBV29-1 and TRBJ1-1; D remains unclear. The germline V gene encodes CDR1 SQVTM and CDR2 ANQGSEA. The V gene lost 5 bases and the J gene lost 4 bases, with 11 bases spanning the gap. The CDR3 consists of 12 residues. The CDR3 sequence is CSVHRVGTEAFF. In DNA, the CDR3 is TGCAGCGTTCATAGGGTTGGCACTGAAGCTTTCTTT.

J is TRBJ2-7 and V is TRBV20-1; perhaps TRBD2 as D (6 bases). CDR1 and CDR2 (germline): DFQATT, SNEGSKA (reference sequence). Trimming removed 3 bases at V and 1 base at J, with 13 bases between. There are 14 residues in the CDR3. The CDR3 sequence: CSASNPGLSYEQYF. The CDR3 DNA follows: TGCAGTGCTAGTAATCCGGGACTGTCCTACGAGCAGTACTTC.

The CDR3 spells CASSNAGDYGYTF. CDR3 bases: TGTGCCAGCTCCAATGCAGGGGACTATGGCTACACCTTC. This chain links TRBV18 with TRBJ1-2; a weak D match, TRBD1 (6 bases). Germline-derived CDR1 and CDR2 are KGHSH and LQKENI. The CDR3 spans 13 residues. Trimming took 6 bases from V and 3 from J, leaving 11 bases between them.

This clone was detected once. The chain uses TRBV5-4 and TRBJ2-3; maybe TRBD1 (5 bases). V dropped 1 base and J dropped 7 bases, with 10 bases sitting between them. The germline V gene encodes CDR1 SGHNT and CDR2 YYREEE (reference sequence). The CDR3 loop spans 13 amino acids. CDR3 DNA sequence: TGTGCCAGCAGCTTGCCAGGGCCAAATACGCAGTATTTT. Protein sequence: CASSLPGPNTQYF.

The chain links TRBV5-1 to TRBJ2-2, with 11 nucleotides matching TRBD2. CDR1 and CDR2 (germline): SGHRS, YFSETQ. V lost 2 bases and J lost 1; bases outside the gene matches: 1. The CDR3 contains 16 residues. CDR3: CASSFLAGGNTGELFF. The CDR3 region has the DNA TGCGCCAGCAGCTTTCTAGCGGGAGGGAACACCGGGGAGCTGTTTTTT.

The chain is built from TRBV6-5 and TRBJ1-1; D gene unclear. V was cut by 7 bases and J by 2 bases, with 14 bases left in between. Germline CDR1 reads MNHEY; CDR2 reads SVGAGI. CDR3 length equals 14 residues. This CDR3 is CASTLNRENTEAFF. The DNA for the CDR3 is TGTGCCAGCACCCTTAACCGGGAAAACACTGAAGCTTTCTTT.

This clone showed up just a few times. The rearrangement uses TRBV6-2 or TRBV6-3 and TRBJ2-7; 7 bases are shared with TRBD2. The CDR3 contains 18 residues. Trimming removed 2 bases from V and 3 bases from J; junction bases left unmatched: 16. Germline assignment: CDR1 MNHEY and CDR2 SVGEGT. DNA of the CDR3: TGTGCCAGCAGTTACCTAATAAGCGGGGCGGCCCAGAGCTACGAGCAGTACTTC. This codes for CASSYLISGAAQSYEQYF.

The chain carries TRBV7-3 and TRBJ2-2; 10 bases agree with TRBD2. Germline V gene lookup returns CDR1 SGHTA and CDR2 FQGTGA. The CDR3 has 16 residues. V lost 2 bases, J lost 4 bases, and 4 bases stayed unmatched. The CDR3 here is CASSLGLAGVTGELFF. Here the CDR3 DNA reads TGTGCCAGCAGCTTAGGGCTAGCGGGAGTCACCGGGGAGCTGTTTTTT.

The V call is TRBV11-3, the J call TRBJ2-7; 11 positions match TRBD2. CDR1 is SGHNT, CDR2 YENEEA, per germline. Trimming at V came to 4 bases and at J to 0 bases, leaving 5 bases not matched to a gene. The CDR3 runs 16 residues. This chain's CDR3 is CASSSTSGRYSYEQYF. In nucleotides, the CDR3 is TGTGCCAGCAGCTCTACTAGCGGGAGATACTCCTACGAGCAGTACTTC.